The 16 T cell receptor beta chains below come from one sample, sequenced in a study of blood T cell repertoires in COVID-19. Sequencing used immunoSEQ multiplex PCR; TCRdb keeps in-frame clones, though not all of them. The repertoire holds some 140,000 clones, with around 89% as singletons. Sequencing was carried out using peripheral blood. The receptors shown here come from a man between 50 and 59 years old with active or convalescent COVID-19.

This chain connects TRBV4-1 to TRBJ2-2, with 9 bases matching TRBD1. The CDR3 runs to 16 residues. J was trimmed by 4 bases and V by 1 base; bases with no gene match: 4. Germline CDR1 MGHRA, CDR2 YSYEKL. This CDR3 reads CASSQATGGATGELFF. The CDR3 bases are TGCGCCAGCAGCCAAGCTACAGGGGGCGCCACCGGGGAGCTGTTTTTT.

The chain is built from TRBV7-2 and TRBJ2-5, with 12 nucleotides matching TRBD2. Germline trimming cut 5 bases from V and 0 bases from J; bases unmatched to any gene: 10. This CDR3 region has 18 residues. The germline V gene encodes CDR1 SGHTA and CDR2 FQGNSA. For the CDR3, the DNA is TGTGCCAGCAGCCCCATTACTAGCGGGGGGACCTACCAAGAGACCCAGTACTTC. Protein: CASSPITSGGTYQETQYF.

The V call is TRBV30, the J call TRBJ1-5, with a tentative D call TRBD1 (6 bases). The V gene lost 5 bases and the J gene lost 3 bases, with 11 bases spanning the gap. Germline-derived CDR1 and CDR2 are GTSNPN and SVGIG (reference sequence). This CDR3 is built from 13 residues. The CDR3 here is CAWQTGYNQPQHF. The CDR3 DNA reads TGTGCCTGGCAAACAGGGTACAATCAGCCCCAGCATTTT.

This chain connects TRBV29-1 to TRBJ2-5; D gene unclear. The CDR3 has 10 amino acids. V gave up 5 bases and J gave up 5 bases, with 6 bases separating them. CDR1 SQVTM and CDR2 ANQGSEA come from the germline V gene. The CDR3 loop reads CSVLGETQYF. The CDR3 nucleotides read TGCAGCGTTCTCGGTGAGACCCAGTACTTC.

The chain employs TRBV5-5 and TRBJ2-5; possibly TRBD1 for D (6 bases). The germline CDR1 and CDR2 sequences are SGHKS and YYEKEE (reference sequence). The CDR3 totals 15 residues. V was clipped by 4 bases and J by 5 bases, with 18 bases between them. The CDR3 DNA is TGTGCCAGCAGCAATGTTACACAGGGTTTTGAGACCCAGTACTTC. It specifies CASSNVTQGFETQYF.

The chain couples TRBV10-1 to TRBJ1-1; no definite D call. The CDR3 extends over 13 amino acids. Germline V lookup: CDR1 WNHNN, CDR2 SYGVQD (reference sequence). V was pared by 7 bases and J by 5 bases, with 14 bases between. The CDR3 here is CASNPSGGTEAFF. The CDR3, as DNA: TGCGCCAGCAACCCCTCCGGAGGAACTGAAGCTTTCTTT.

This clone was recorded once. The chain couples TRBV2 to TRBJ2-6; unclear D gene. Trimming removed 4 bases from V and 2 bases from J, with 12 bases in between. The germline CDR1 and CDR2 sequences are SNHLY and FYNNEI. This CDR3 has 16 residues. Written as DNA, the CDR3 is TGTGCCAGCAGTGTGGCCAGGCCCACTGGGGCCAACGTCCTGACTTTC. Translated, it gives CASSVARPTGANVLTF.

The V and J genes are TRBV10-1 and TRBJ2-1, with 8 bases lining up with TRBD2. CDR3 length: 13 amino acids. V trimming: 0 bases; J trimming: 12 bases; junction bases outside the gene matches: 4. The germline V gene encodes CDR1 WNHNN and CDR2 SYGVQD (reference sequence). DNA of the CDR3: TGCGCCAGCAGTGAGTCGACTAGCGTAAGGCAGTTCTTC. Encoded protein: CASSESTSVRQFF.

This chain uses TRBV27 with TRBJ1-5; D perhaps matches TRBD1 (5 bases). The V gene's germline CDR1 is MNHEY and CDR2 SMNVEV (reference sequence). The CDR3 length is 14 residues. The ends were cut back, 4 bases at V and 7 bases at J, with 14 bases in the middle. The CDR3 loop is CASSSGQGAQPQHF. The CDR3, as DNA: TGTGCCAGCAGTTCAGGGCAGGGTGCCCAGCCCCAGCATTTT.

The chain joins TRBV12-3 or TRBV12-4 to TRBJ1-1; D is uncertain. The V and J ends lost 5 bases and 1 base respectively, with 8 bases between them. The length of the CDR3 is 13 residues. The CDR3 loop reads CASSLRGNTEAFF. The CDR3, as DNA: TGTGCCAGCAGTCTCCGGGGGAACACTGAAGCTTTCTTT.

V and J are TRBV28 and TRBJ1-2; tentatively, D is TRBD1 (5 bases). The CDR3 runs 12 residues. The germline CDR1 and CDR2 sequences are MDHEN and SYDVKM. V was clipped by 7 bases and J by 7 bases, with 13 bases between them. CDR3 nucleotide sequence: TGTGCCAGCACACGGTCTAGGGGTGGCTACACCTTC. Protein sequence: CASTRSRGGYTF.

The rearrangement joins TRBV18 to TRBJ2-3; 7 nucleotides match TRBD2. From germline, CDR1 is KGHSH and CDR2 LQKENI. V gave up 0 bases and J gave up 2 bases; unmatched junction bases: 5. This CDR3 region has 16 residues. CDR3 region: CASSPPGAGNTDTQYF. The CDR3 nucleotides are TGTGCCAGCTCACCACCGGGAGCGGGAAACACAGATACGCAGTATTTT. The full variable domain, with the rest looked up from reference TRBV18 and TRBJ2-3, is NAGVMQNPRHLVRRRGQEARLRCSPMKGHSHVYWYRQLPEEGLKFMVYLQKENIIDESGMPKERFSAEFPKEGPSILRIQQVVRGDSAAYFCASSPPGAGNTDTQYFGPGTRLTVL.

The chain couples TRBV19 to TRBJ1-6, with D possibly TRBD1 on 5 matching bases. V was trimmed by 3 bases and J by 14 bases, leaving 11 bases between them. Germline CDR1 LNHDA, CDR2 SQIVND (reference sequence). The CDR3 has 12 residues. CDR3 amino acids: CASSIYADTLHF. The CDR3 coding sequence is TGTGCCAGTAGTATTTATGCGGACACCCTCCACTTT.

The rearrangement joins TRBV9 to TRBJ2-5; TRBD2 matches 13 bases. Germline CDR1 reads SGDLS; CDR2 reads YYNGEE. The CDR3 extends over 16 amino acids. Trimming took 4 bases from V and 4 from J; bases not matched to a gene: 7. CDR3 coding DNA: TGTGCCAGCAGCCTCACTAGCGGGGGGGCCGGAGAGACCCAGTACTTC. It translates to CASSLTSGGAGETQYF.

This chain links TRBV3-1 (or the pseudogene TRBV3-2) with TRBJ1-3; 8 bases match TRBD1. Germline CDR1 reads LGHDT; CDR2 reads YNNKEL (reference sequence). This CDR3 spans 14 amino acids. Losses at the gene ends were 1 base for V and 4 bases for J; bases not matched to a gene: 0. The CDR3 sequence is CASSQAGGGNTIYF. CDR3 bases: TGTGCCAGCAGCCAAGCAGGGGGCGGAAACACCATATATTTT.

The J gene is TRBJ1-5, the V gene TRBV2, with D tentatively TRBD1 (5 bases). The CDR3 is 14 residues long. CDR1 and CDR2 (germline): SNHLY, FYNNEI. V was trimmed by 8 bases and J by 5 bases, leaving 16 bases between them. The DNA of the CDR3 is TGTGCCAGCGGGGGGAGCAGGAGGCATCAGCCCCAGCATTTT. It codes for CASGGSRRHQPQHF.